A single TCR beta chain is shown here with its context. Antigen unknown. Each clinical donor contributed on average roughly 90,000 T cells from unsorted cryopreserved PBMC. The source of the sample is a study of T cells in tuberculosis. In the study overall: Sequenced TCRs come from CD1B-GMM tetramer-binding T cells. This South African cohort compared adolescents with or without latent tuberculosis against adults with active tuberculosis. Findings and caveats of the study: Active tuberculosis patients had shorter CDR3-alpha; the beta difference was nonsignificant.

This CDR3 is 16 amino acids long. V lost 5 bases to trimming and J lost 6 bases; unmatched junction nucleotides: 10. The germline V gene has CDR1 SGHTA and CDR2 FQGNSA. Sequencing was performed with immunoSEQ multiplex PCR; in TCRdb, only in-frame clones are kept and a portion is missing. This sample has about 32,000 clones, with around 94% found just once. V and J are TRBV7-2 and TRBJ2-2; TRBD1 matches at 9 bases. The sequenced sample consisted of PBMCs. This TCR was recovered from a donor aged 10 to 29 with latent tuberculosis or without tuberculosis infection. CDR3 in DNA: TGTGCCAGCAGCCGCCTGGGACAGGGAGCCGCCGGGGAGCTGTTTTTT. Amino acid sequence: CASSRLGQGAAGELFF.